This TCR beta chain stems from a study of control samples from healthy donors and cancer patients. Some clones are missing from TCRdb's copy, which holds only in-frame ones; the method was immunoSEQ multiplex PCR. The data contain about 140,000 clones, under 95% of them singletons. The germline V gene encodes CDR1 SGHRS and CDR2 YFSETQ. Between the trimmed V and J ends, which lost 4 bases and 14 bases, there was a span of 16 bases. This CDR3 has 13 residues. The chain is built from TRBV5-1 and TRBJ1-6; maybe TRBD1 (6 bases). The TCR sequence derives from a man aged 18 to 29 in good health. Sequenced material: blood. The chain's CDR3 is CASSPWEEGALHF. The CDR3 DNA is TGCGCCAGCAGCCCGTGGGAGGAGGGGGCCCTCCACTTT.